This TCR beta chain was observed in a study of cytomegalovirus exposure and HLA in healthy donors. Broader study findings: In an earlier analysis, in some 600 donors, most V segments appeared productive either ~87% or ~30% of the time. Later work associated roughly 17,000 TCR beta sequences with HLA alleles at 0.05 false discovery rate.

As concerns this clone: The antigen is unknown.

The PCR was carried out with 60 Vbeta primers and 13 Jbeta primers. In the original workflow: Roughly 11 million shared chains were among the roughly 78 million unique TCR beta chains that a later analysis counted. Repertoires were generated with immunoSEQ multiplex PCR, while TCRdb's copy carries only in-frame clones and drops some. For V, J and clone size, that table is used; D and trimming come from the DNA. The repertoire holds some 110,000 clones, with 55% to 65% as singletons. The sample comprised PBMCs. The clonotype comes from a woman between 25 and 40 years old in good health and CMV-seronegative.

The CDR3 loop reads CASSRTGEGNTEAFF. CDR3 coding DNA: TGCGCCAGCAGCCGGACAGGGGAAGGGAACACTGAAGCTTTCTTT. This chain uses TRBV10-2 with TRBJ1-1; 9 bases line up with TRBD1. The CDR3 sequence is 15 residues long. V lost 6 bases to trimming and J lost 1 base; unmatched junction nucleotides: 6. Per the germline V gene, CDR1 is WSHSY and CDR2 is SAAADI.